Included here is one T cell receptor (beta chain) sequence, with context. Its antigen remains unknown. This sample stems from a study of shared clonotypes between healthy human individuals. This CDR3 is 17 amino acids long. Findings of the study overall: Generation probabilities were higher for clonotypes shared across all four sorted-subset donors than for unshared ones.

Here immunoSEQ multiplex PCR was the method, and the copy in TCRdb shows in-frame clones only, minus some. The repertoire has some 630,000 clones, about two thirds of them found once; the top ten carry about 1.7%. This chain links TRBV21-1 with TRBJ2-1; TRBD2, the table's D call, lacks a check against the DNA. TRBV21-1 is labeled a pseudogene. The sequence was obtained from a young woman in good health. The sample consisted of memory CD4+ T cells sorted from blood. Indicated subset: CD45RA-negative fraction. CDR3 sequence (DNA): TGTGCCAGCAGCAAAGCGCGGGCAAGGACTCCCTTCAATGAGCAGTTCTTC. It yields the protein CASSKARARTPFNEQFF.